This passage covers 24 T cell receptor beta chains from one sample sequenced in a study of identical twins. TCRdb re-derived calls from the 5' RACE reads in MiXCR, one entry per CDR3 protein. The sample yields fewer than 450,000 distinct CDR3 sequences, about 9% seen once. Material for sequencing was naive T cells sorted from blood. These receptors all come from a woman between 50 and 59 years old in good health.

The rearrangement links TRBV6-5 to TRBJ2-2; 7 bases match TRBD1. The V and J ends lost 4 bases and 5 bases, in that order; junction bases with no gene match: 16. CDR1 and CDR2 from the germline V gene are MNHEY and SVGAGI. The length of the CDR3 is 18 residues. The CDR3 DNA is TGTGCCAGCAGTTCCGCCAGAACCGACAGGGAAGGGACCGGGGAGCTGTTTTTT. It codes for CASSSARTDREGTGELFF.

In its sample, this clonotype was seen many times. J is TRBJ2-1 and V is TRBV12-3 or TRBV12-4; D remains unclear. The length of the CDR3 is 12 residues. V lost 9 bases to trimming and J lost 8 bases, with 14 bases between them. The CDR3 sequence is CASKIAADEQFF. The CDR3 DNA reads as TGTGCCAGTAAAATAGCTGCCGATGAGCAGTTCTTC.

The genes are TRBV2 and TRBJ2-3; 7 nucleotides agree with TRBD2. From germline, CDR1 is SNHLY and CDR2 FYNNEI. The V segment lost 5 bases and the J segment 1 base; nucleotides outside the gene matches: 15. The CDR3 has 18 residues. The CDR3 DNA reads as TGTGCCAGCAGTTCGACTTCCCTACCGGGAGGACGCACAGATACGCAGTATTTT. This encodes CASSSTSLPGGRTDTQYF.

This clonotype was observed a handful of times. The CDR3 reads CSSSGGITEAFF. Written as DNA, the CDR3 is TGCAGCTCATCAGGGGGTATCACTGAAGCTTTCTTT. V and J are TRBV29-1 and TRBJ1-1; 7 bases fit TRBD1. The germline V gene has CDR1 SQVTM and CDR2 ANQGSEA. This CDR3 has 12 residues. Unmatched junction bases numbered 7, after V lost 8 bases and J lost 4 bases.

This clonotype has more than one count but fewer than ten. The chain uses TRBV12-3 or TRBV12-4 and TRBJ2-1; D might be TRBD2 (6 bases). The CDR3 contains 15 residues. V was shortened by 4 bases and J by 8 bases, with 18 bases between the two germline ends. This CDR3 is CASSSPFGGADEQFF. The CDR3 DNA sequence: TGTGCCAGCAGTTCCCCCTTCGGCGGGGCTGATGAGCAGTTCTTC.

This clonotype has only a few counts. This chain links TRBV7-2 with TRBJ1-6, with D hard to call. V dropped 6 bases and J dropped 8 bases, with 17 bases sitting between them. Germline CDR1 and CDR2: SGHTA and FQGNSA. The CDR3 spans 15 residues. As DNA, the CDR3 is TGTGCCAGCAGGGCGGCGAAGGGCGATTATTCACCCCTCCACTTT. Protein product: CASRAAKGDYSPLHF.

The chain recombines TRBV7-2 with TRBJ2-5, with 8 bases lining up with TRBD2. Germline CDR1 is SGHTA and CDR2 is FQGNSA. With 3 bases clipped from V and 4 bases from J, the junction kept 4 bases outside the gene matches. The CDR3 totals 14 residues. CDR3 coding DNA: TGTGCCAGCAGCTTCCGGACTAGCACAGAGACCCAGTACTTC. It codes for CASSFRTSTETQYF.

This clonotype was recorded a few times. The CDR3 loop reads CASSSTVNYGYTF. In DNA, the CDR3 is TGTGCCAGCAGCTCGACAGTTAACTATGGCTACACCTTC. V and J are TRBV7-9 and TRBJ1-2; D may be TRBD1 (5 bases). Deletions cut 4 bases from V and 1 base from J, with 7 bases between. The CDR3 loop spans 13 amino acids. The V gene's germline CDR1 is SEHNR and CDR2 FQNEAQ (reference sequence).

This clonotype was observed at least ten times. The chain carries TRBV20-1 and TRBJ2-7, with D unresolved. The CDR3 is made up of 12 amino acids. V was cut by 2 bases and J by 7 bases, with 12 bases left in between. Germline CDR1 and CDR2: DFQATT and SNEGSKA (reference sequence). In DNA form, the CDR3 reads TGCAGTGCTAGACCTCCGTTACTGGAGCAGTACTTC. This gives the protein CSARPPLLEQYF.

This clonotype was picked up a small number of times. The chain combines TRBV5-1 with TRBJ2-7; a weak D match, TRBD1 (5 bases). This CDR3 has 13 residues. Trimming removed 3 bases at V and 2 bases at J, with 9 bases between. Germline CDR1 and CDR2: SGHRS and YFSETQ. The CDR3: CASSSRTTYEQYF. In nucleotides, the CDR3 is TGCGCCAGCAGCTCCAGGACAACCTACGAGCAGTACTTC.

The table lists this clonotype with a few counts. This rearrangement joins TRBV5-1 to TRBJ2-5; TRBD1 agrees at 7 bases. The J segment lost 0 bases and the V segment lost 2 bases, leaving 7 bases of the junction unmatched. The CDR3 runs to 16 residues. Germline CDR1 SGHRS, CDR2 YFSETQ. The DNA of the CDR3 is TGCGCCAGCAGCTTCCGGGACAGCCTGTACCAAGAGACCCAGTACTTC. Translation gives CASSFRDSLYQETQYF.

This clonotype was detected a few times. It is unclear where the CDR3 begins or ends on the DNA, so no DNA is shown, and the CDR3 is as TCRdb lists it. The chain couples TRBV25-1 to TRBJ1-1. The CDR3 is 11 amino acids in total, end residues counted. Germline CDR1 is MGHDK and CDR2 is SYGVNS. The CDR3 protein is CASILGTEAFF.

This clonotype showed up just a few times. The chain couples TRBV29-1 to TRBJ2-1; 10 bases map to TRBD2. After removal of 7 bases from V and 12 bases from J, the junction contained 12 bases not matched to a gene. This CDR3 has 13 residues. Per germline, CDR1 SQVTM and CDR2 ANQGSEA. CDR3 sequence reads: CSARGLAGEGQFF. As DNA, the CDR3 is TGCAGCGCGAGGGGGCTAGCGGGAGAGGGGCAGTTCTTC.

This clonotype came up a few times. V and J are TRBV19 and TRBJ2-2; D remains unclear. The CDR3 runs 14 residues. Trimming removed 3 bases at V and 3 bases at J, with 8 bases between. Per the germline V gene, CDR1 is LNHDA and CDR2 is SQIVND (reference sequence). The CDR3, as DNA: TGTGCCAGTAGTATTTTGGTGGACACCGGGGAGCTGTTTTTT. This sequence encodes CASSILVDTGELFF.

The chain has TRBV30 and TRBJ1-1; D remains unclear. There are 11 residues in the CDR3. Trimming stripped 4 bases from V and 8 bases from J, with 11 bases between. CDR1 and CDR2 (germline): GTSNPN, SVGIG (reference sequence). The CDR3 here is CAWMEREEAFF. CDR3 in DNA: TGTGCCTGGATGGAAAGGGAAGAAGCTTTCTTT.

This clonotype came up many times. The V call is TRBV27, the J call TRBJ1-6, with D tentatively TRBD1 (5 bases). With 6 bases removed from V and 6 bases from J, the gap between germline ends came to 12 bases. The CDR3 has 14 residues. Germline-derived CDR1 and CDR2 are MNHEY and SMNVEV (reference sequence). The CDR3, as DNA: TGTGCCAGCAGGGGGACGGGGATTAATTCACCCCTCCACTTT. Its protein is CASRGTGINSPLHF.

There are many counts of this clonotype. The chain recombines TRBV10-3 with TRBJ1-5, with D perhaps matching TRBD1 (6 bases). Trimming left V 6 bases short and J 0 bases short, with 12 bases between. Germline loops: CDR1 ENHRY, CDR2 SYGVKD. The CDR3 spans 15 residues. Here the CDR3 reads CAISWTENSNQPQHF. Here the CDR3 DNA reads TGTGCCATCAGCTGGACAGAAAATAGCAATCAGCCCCAGCATTTT.

The sample holds many counts of this clonotype. The chain joins TRBV5-8 to TRBJ2-2; TRBD2 aligns across 9 bases. Germline lookup yields CDR1 SGHTS and CDR2 YDEGEE. The ends lost 4 bases at V and 5 bases at J; junction bases unmatched: 6. This CDR3 is built from 15 residues. CDR3 loop: CASSPGLAATGELFF. The DNA of the CDR3 is TGTGCCAGCAGCCCGGGACTAGCAGCGACCGGGGAGCTGTTTTTT.

This chain joins TRBV11-2 and TRBJ2-7; the match to TRBD1 covers 7 bases. The CDR3 sequence is 14 residues long. CDR1 is SGHAT and CDR2 is FQNNGV in the germline V gene. The trim removed 5 bases at V and 2 bases at J, leaving 6 bases unmatched. DNA for the CDR3: TGTGCCAGCAGCCCCAGGGGGACCACCTACGAGCAGTACTTC. It codes for CASSPRGTTYEQYF.

This clonotype has at least ten counts. The CDR3 DNA is TGTGCCAGCAGCCATCTGGACAGGGGGTACAATGAGCAGTTCTTC. Translation: CASSHLDRGYNEQFF. The chain has TRBV14 and TRBJ2-1; the match to TRBD1 covers 10 bases. The length of the CDR3 is 15 residues. V was clipped by 3 bases and J by 4 bases; unmatched bases: 3. Per germline, CDR1 SGHDN and CDR2 FVKESK.

A few counts support this clonotype. V usage is TRBV24-1 and J usage is TRBJ2-3, with TRBD1 as a possible D gene (5 bases). CDR3 length equals 14 residues. The germline V and J ends were trimmed by 0 bases and 4 bases, with 7 bases remaining between them. Germline V gene sequence: CDR1 KGHDR, CDR2 SFDVKD. DNA of the CDR3: TGTGCCACCAGTGATTTGCAGGGCCCAGATACGCAGTATTTT. Its protein is CATSDLQGPDTQYF.

A few counts support this clonotype. The rearrangement uses TRBV29-1 and TRBJ2-2, with D possibly TRBD1 on 6 matching bases. The CDR3 covers 15 residues. With 4 bases removed from V and 7 bases from J, the gap between germline ends came to 19 bases. Germline loops: CDR1 SQVTM, CDR2 ANQGSEA. The CDR3, as DNA: TGCAGCGTTGTAGGGGGAATCGGGAATTTCGGGGAGCTGTTTTTT. Amino acid sequence: CSVVGGIGNFGELFF.

This clonotype was observed a few times. This rearrangement joins TRBV6-6 to TRBJ1-1; D perhaps matches TRBD1 (6 bases). V was trimmed by 4 bases and J by 4 bases, leaving 10 bases between them. The length of the CDR3 is 13 residues. Germline V gene data show CDR1 as MNHNY and CDR2 as SVGAGI (reference sequence). This chain's CDR3 is CASSSGASTEAFF. CDR3 sequence (DNA): TGTGCCAGCAGTTCAGGGGCCAGCACTGAAGCTTTCTTT.

This clonotype showed up just a few times. The V call is TRBV2, the J call TRBJ2-1; 9 nucleotides align to TRBD2. Losses at the gene ends were 2 bases for V and 0 bases for J; bases not matched to a gene: 11. This CDR3 is 19 amino acids long. CDR1 SNHLY and CDR2 FYNNEI come from the germline V gene. DNA for the CDR3: TGTGCCAGCAGTGAAATAACTAGCGGGCTGGGCAGCTCCTACAATGAGCAGTTCTTC. Encoded protein: CASSEITSGLGSSYNEQFF.